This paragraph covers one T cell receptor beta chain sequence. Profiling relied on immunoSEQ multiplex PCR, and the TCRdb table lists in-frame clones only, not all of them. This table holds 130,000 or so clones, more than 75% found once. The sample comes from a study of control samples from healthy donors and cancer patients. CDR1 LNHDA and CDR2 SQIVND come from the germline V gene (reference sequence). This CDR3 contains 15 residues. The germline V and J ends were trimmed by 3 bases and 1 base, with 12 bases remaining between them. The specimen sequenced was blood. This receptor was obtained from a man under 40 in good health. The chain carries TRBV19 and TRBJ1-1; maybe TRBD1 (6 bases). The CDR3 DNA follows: TGTGCCAGTAGTATCGGGGGGGCCCCGAACACTGAAGCTTTCTTT. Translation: CASSIGGAPNTEAFF.